This T cell receptor (beta chain) was recovered during a study of radiation and T cells in renal cell carcinoma (dated by TCRdb to 2020 to 2021). Broadly, across the study: A total of under 60 samples underwent TCR beta sequencing, made up of approximately 26 tumors and about 27 peripheral blood samples. A total of 4,016,671 unique CDR3 nucleotide sequences, encoding some 2,700,000 unique CDR3 amino acid sequences, were found across all 50 or so samples. The last blood draw happened 4 weeks after radiation, timed to coincide with nephrectomy.

Summary of the overall study and its limitations: Blood repertoire dynamics were not followed beyond 4 weeks after treatment. An increase in top tumor clonotypes in blood was observed from baseline to 2 weeks post-radiation, followed by contraction by 4 weeks, which was taken to suggest transient expansion of tumor-resident clones. The single-armed trial design could not address effects of radiation dose or scheduling on the TCR repertoire. Because no pretreatment tumor biopsies were available, whether clonotypes were present in the tumor at baseline could not be determined.

Concerning this clone itself: What this receptor recognizes is not known. Per-nucleotide qualities are absent, and no much larger clonotype sits a single base away.

Between the V and J ends, shortened by 6 bases and 1 base respectively, the junction contains 15 bases. From the cysteine through the phenylalanine, the CDR3 covers 15 amino acids. Just the 45-base CDR3 DNA is kept, in frame starting at base 1. The germline V gene specifies MGHRA as CDR1 and YSYEKL as CDR2. The immunoSEQ kit was used, according to the manufacturer's recommendations, to generate TCR beta libraries from genomic DNA. For library preparation, a first multiplex PCR was performed with proprietary primers, followed by a second PCR in which unique barcodes were added, and bead cleanups were performed after each round. Each sample batch included a kit-provided positive control reaction and a negative control reaction. The final libraries were assessed on an Agilent 4200 TapeStation D1000 ScreenTape, pooled by volume, and quantified by qPCR. Sequencing ran on an Illumina NextSeq500 with a MidOutput 150-cycle cartridge, using 156 Read1 and 15 Index1 cycles with kit custom primers. The pooled library was loaded at approximately 0.95 pM with a roughly 20% PhiX control spike-in. In the source study's methods: Vendor-processed data were analyzed in R, with a clonotype defined as all T cells sharing the same CDR3 nucleotide sequence. For clone abundance analyses, frequencies were normalized to the 10,000 most abundant clones in each sample. Public T cell clones, which averaged fewer than five per sample, were excluded before analysis. Tumor-enriched and baseline blood-enriched clonotypes were defined by at least a 32-fold difference in abundance between compartments. A beta-binomial differential abundance model was used to identify clonotypes that expanded or contracted between blood time points. Tumor-blood repertoire similarity was measured with the Baroni-Urbani and Buser coefficient, and groups were compared using two-tailed Wilcoxon tests in R. Here the immuneACCESS table is served through TCRdb, limited to in-frame sequences with V and J called. Missing clones are a known gap in these copies; in checked studies unresolved V genes cover under half, and the rest lacks a known reason. The DNA gave D and trimming, while V, J and clone size come from that table. This sample lists tens of thousands of clones; 81% were detected once. The ten biggest clones cover approximately 30% of the sample.

The time point label corresponds to: blood 4 weeks post-SBRT, at nephrectomy. Interpreted using the paper, the treatment or condition label stands for: 15 Gy SBRT to primary tumor, nephrectomy 4 weeks later. Samples came from a clinical trial, in which primary renal cell carcinomas received 15 Gy stereotactic body radiation therapy followed by nephrectomy 4 weeks later. To follow tumor-enriched clonotypes, serial peripheral blood was collected from radiation-treated patients at baseline and at 2 weeks and 4 weeks after SBRT. Every patient's renal cell carcinoma showed clear cell pathology. Genomic DNA for TCR sequencing was prepared using the QIAamp DNA Blood Mini Kit (Qiagen). Only samples passing all quality control checks were included in the analyses.

The sequence came from a man in his 60s with renal cell carcinoma. The V and J segments used are TRBV4-1 and TRBJ1-1, with a weak D call of TRBD1 (5 bases match). The material sequenced was blood, taken from a patient whose treatment included radiotherapy and nephrectomy. CDR3 sequence: CASRPMGDRNTEAFF. In nucleotides, the sequence is TGCGCCAGCAGGCCCATGGGGGATCGGAACACTGAAGCTTTCTTT.